These 26 T cell receptor beta chains came from one sample sequenced in a study of T cell changes during pregnancy in multiple sclerosis. TCRdb's copy holds only in-frame clones and misses some; the assay was immunoSEQ multiplex PCR. This sample has around 23,000 clones, with more than 75% found just once. This sample comprised CD8+ T cells from peripheral blood mononuclear cells, obtained in the third trimester of pregnancy. The origin of the receptors is a female donor in good health, enrolled as a control in a pregnancy study.

The CDR3 sequence is CASSEEGTSSWEQYF. The CDR3 DNA sequence: TGTGCCAGCAGTGAAGAGGGGACTTCGAGCTGGGAGCAGTACTTC. The rearrangement uses TRBV6-1 and TRBJ2-7; tentatively, D is TRBD2 (6 bases). Trimming took 1 base from V and 7 from J, leaving 17 bases between them. The length of the CDR3 is 15 residues. The V gene's germline CDR1 is MNHNS and CDR2 SASEGT.

This clone has just a few counts. This chain links TRBV27 with TRBJ1-1, with D tentatively TRBD1 (5 bases). Germline assignment: CDR1 MNHEY and CDR2 SMNVEV (reference sequence). The ends were cut back, 5 bases at V and 5 bases at J, with 15 bases in the middle. The CDR3 totals 14 residues. The CDR3 sequence is CASSQGLVRTEAFF. In DNA, the CDR3 is TGTGCCAGCAGTCAGGGTCTGGTTAGGACTGAAGCTTTCTTT.

The chain carries TRBV28 and TRBJ2-7, with 7 bases lining up with TRBD1. The trim removed 3 bases at V and 1 base at J, leaving 9 bases unmatched. Germline V gives CDR1 MDHEN, CDR2 SYDVKM. The CDR3 has 16 amino acids. The CDR3 is CASSFGTAMISYEQYF. CDR3 bases: TGTGCCAGCAGTTTCGGGACAGCCATGATTTCCTACGAGCAGTACTTC.

This clone was found a few times. The chain links TRBV6-1 to TRBJ2-1; possibly TRBD2 for D (6 bases). Trimming took 1 base from V and 5 from J, leaving 15 bases between them. Germline CDR1 MNHNS, CDR2 SASEGT. The CDR3 extends over 16 amino acids. CDR3 coding DNA: TGTGCCAGCAGTGAAGAAGAGGGTGGGGGGAACAATGAGCAGTTCTTC. Translating it yields CASSEEEGGGNNEQFF.

CDR3 sequence: CASSPGQGRMQYF. Here the CDR3 DNA reads TGTGCCAGCAGTCCGGGACAGGGAAGGATGCAGTACTTC. V usage is TRBV27 and J usage is TRBJ2-7; 9 bases are a match to TRBD1. The CDR3 extends over 13 amino acids. The germline V gene encodes CDR1 MNHEY and CDR2 SMNVEV (reference sequence). The ends lost 5 bases at V and 9 bases at J; junction bases unmatched: 8.

CDR3 sequence (DNA): TGTGCCAGCAGCCTACAGGGGGCTGGAAGTGGCTACACCTTC. It codes for CASSLQGAGSGYTF. The rearrangement links TRBV7-8 to TRBJ1-2; 9 nucleotides line up with TRBD1. The CDR3 spans 14 residues. V lost 5 bases, J lost 7 bases, and 8 bases stayed unmatched. CDR1 is SGHVS, CDR2 FQNEAQ, per germline.

The chain couples TRBV28 to TRBJ2-3, with TRBD2 matching 14 bases. The germline V gene has CDR1 MDHEN and CDR2 SYDVKM. The CDR3 is 17 amino acids. V was pared by 5 bases and J by 4 bases, with 8 bases of the junction left unmatched. DNA for the CDR3: TGTGCCAGCAGTACCATTAGACTAGCGGGAGGGGCAGATACGCAGTATTTT. This sequence encodes CASSTIRLAGGADTQYF.

The chain recombines TRBV19 with TRBJ1-5; possibly TRBD1 for D (6 bases). The CDR3 extends over 15 amino acids. The V gene lost 6 bases and the J gene lost 4 bases, with 16 bases spanning the gap. Per germline, CDR1 LNHDA and CDR2 SQIVND (reference sequence). CDR3 sequence reads: CASSPKTGRNQPQHF. In DNA form, the CDR3 reads TGTGCCAGTAGCCCTAAGACAGGTCGAAATCAGCCCCAGCATTTT.

V and J are TRBV5-1 and TRBJ2-5; D is possibly TRBD2 (6 bases). This CDR3 contains 13 residues. V was clipped by 4 bases and J by 1 base, with 8 bases between them. CDR1 and CDR2 (germline): SGHRS, YFSETQ. Written as DNA, the CDR3 is TGCGCCAGCAGCCCGGGACTCCAAGAGACCCAGTACTTC. Encoded protein: CASSPGLQETQYF.

In the case of this clone: At one end the junction does not follow the germline gene, possibly because of a read error. CDR3 DNA sequence: TGTGCTAGCAGCTTCTTACCGGGAGCACAAGAGACCCAGTACTTC. It codes for CASSFLPGAQETQYF. The chain is built from TRBV7-7 and TRBJ2-5; a possible D gene is TRBD2 (6 bases). CDR3 length: 15 residues. Germline lookup yields CDR1 SSHAT and CDR2 FNYEAQ (reference sequence).

This clone is deemed medium-sized (0.01 to 0.1%). The J gene is TRBJ1-1, the V gene TRBV6-1, with D possibly matching TRBD1 (5 bases). CDR3 length: 15 amino acids. Germline V gene sequence: CDR1 MNHNS, CDR2 SASEGT. The V end was cut by 1 base, the J end by 5 bases, with 14 bases between. The CDR3, as DNA: TGTGCCAGCAGTGAAGAAGCCACCGGGGGAACTGAAGCTTTCTTT. This sequence encodes CASSEEATGGTEAFF.

The chain is built from TRBV7-9 and TRBJ1-1, with 7 nucleotides matching TRBD1. V trimming: 3 bases; J trimming: 6 bases; junction bases outside the gene matches: 1. Germline CDR1 and CDR2: SEHNR and FQNEAQ (reference sequence). This CDR3 has 12 amino acids. Written as DNA, the CDR3 is TGTGCCAGCAGCTTCGGACAGGCTGAAGCTTTCTTT. Its protein product is CASSFGQAEAFF.

The rearrangement uses TRBV7-3 and TRBJ1-1, with a weak D call TRBD1 (6 bases). The CDR3 loop spans 15 amino acids. The germline V gene encodes CDR1 SGHTA and CDR2 FQGTGA. V lost 1 base and J lost 0, with 9 bases in between. CDR3 residues: CASSLIEGVNTEAFF. As DNA, the CDR3 is TGTGCCAGCAGCTTAATTGAGGGGGTGAACACTGAAGCTTTCTTT.

The chain combines TRBV7-9 with TRBJ2-1, with 9 bases aligning to TRBD2. This CDR3 is 18 amino acids long. V gave up 2 bases and J gave up 4 bases; unmatched junction bases: 12. Germline V gives CDR1 SEHNR, CDR2 FQNEAQ (reference sequence). The CDR3 region has the DNA TGTGCCAGCAGCTTATCGCTTGGGGTGGCGGGAGGGTACAATGAGCAGTTCTTC. Protein product: CASSLSLGVAGGYNEQFF.

This CDR3 reads CASSLLAGGPGGELFF. CDR3 bases: TGTGCCAGCAGCCTACTAGCGGGAGGGCCTGGCGGGGAGCTGTTTTTT. The chain joins TRBV14 to TRBJ2-2; 13 bases line up with TRBD2. This CDR3 spans 16 amino acids. The germline gives CDR1 SGHDN, CDR2 FVKESK. The J segment lost 7 bases and the V segment lost 4 bases, leaving 6 bases of the junction unmatched.

The gene calls are TRBV10-1 and TRBJ2-7; 7 nucleotides match TRBD1. The junction had 8 bases not matched to a gene; V was cut back by 3 bases and J by 6 bases. Germline CDR1 WNHNN, CDR2 SYGVQD (reference sequence). The CDR3 runs 14 residues. This chain's CDR3 is CASSDGQEKGEQYF. Here the CDR3 DNA reads TGCGCCAGCAGTGACGGACAGGAGAAGGGCGAGCAGTACTTC.

This sequence joins TRBV6-1 and TRBJ1-5, with 7 nucleotides matching TRBD1. This CDR3 spans 14 amino acids. From germline, CDR1 is MNHNS and CDR2 SASEGT. The J segment lost 4 bases and the V segment lost 6 bases, leaving 6 bases of the junction unmatched. Written as DNA, the CDR3 is TGTGCCAGCAGCCATGGACAGGAGAATCAGCCCCAGCATTTT. Amino acid sequence: CASSHGQENQPQHF.

This chain joins TRBV6-1 and TRBJ2-2; TRBD2 aligns across 8 bases. There are 16 residues in the CDR3. Looked up from germline, CDR1 is MNHNS and CDR2 is SASEGT. With V trimmed by 1 base and J by 5 bases, 6 bases remained unmatched. As DNA, the CDR3 is TGTGCCAGCAGTGAAGAGGCGGGAGGAGGAACCGGGGAGCTGTTTTTT. This sequence encodes CASSEEAGGGTGELFF.

The chain combines TRBV6-6 with TRBJ2-7, with TRBD1 matching over 9 bases. CDR3 length: 15 residues. After removal of 4 bases from V and 4 bases from J, the junction contained 8 bases not matched to a gene. CDR1 MNHNY and CDR2 SVGAGI come from the germline V gene (reference sequence). This chain's CDR3 is CASSSGQGRRYEQYF. The DNA for the CDR3 is TGTGCCAGCAGTTCCGGACAGGGGAGGAGATACGAGCAGTACTTC.

The chain couples TRBV4-1 to TRBJ1-3; no definite D call. Trimming removed 0 bases at V and 0 bases at J, with 9 bases between. CDR3 length: 16 amino acids. CDR1 MGHRA and CDR2 YSYEKL come from the germline V gene. CDR3 sequence reads: CASSQEQTASGNTIYF. The DNA of the CDR3 is TGCGCCAGCAGCCAAGAACAGACGGCCTCTGGAAACACCATATATTTT.

This clone was observed once. The chain is built from TRBV28 and TRBJ1-2; D is unresolved. This CDR3 region has 15 residues. Germline V lookup: CDR1 MDHEN, CDR2 SYDVKM. The V end was cut by 5 bases, the J end by 5 bases, with 18 bases between. The CDR3 reads CASSPGAWESYGYTF. As DNA, the CDR3 is TGTGCCAGCAGTCCAGGAGCATGGGAGTCGTATGGCTACACCTTC.

This clone appeared once. In this CDR3 the conserved last residue, phenylalanine or tryptophan, is missing, so a read error is likely. V gene TRBV10-2 combines with J gene TRBJ1-1, with a weak D call TRBD1 (6 bases). Germline-derived CDR1 and CDR2 are WSHSY and SAAADI. This CDR3 is 13 amino acids long. Trimming took off 0 bases at V and 4 bases at J, with 6 bases between the two ends. The DNA of the CDR3 is TGCGCCAGCAGTGAGTCAGGGGGCACTGAAGCTTTCCTT. This codes for CASSESGGTEAFL.

This chain joins TRBV14 and TRBJ1-2; the D gene is possibly TRBD1 (5 bases). V was trimmed by 0 bases and J by 7 bases, leaving 18 bases between them. Per the germline V gene, CDR1 is SGHDN and CDR2 is FVKESK. The CDR3 consists of 16 residues. The CDR3 DNA follows: TGTGCCAGCAGCCAAGATGATGAAGGGGTTTTTCGTGGCTACACCTTC. Its protein product is CASSQDDEGVFRGYTF.

The chain combines TRBV10-3 with TRBJ2-1, with 12 bases aligning to TRBD2. J was trimmed by 0 bases and V by 3 bases; bases with no gene match: 9. Germline loops: CDR1 ENHRY, CDR2 SYGVKD. This CDR3 comprises 19 residues. The CDR3 here is CAISESSGGEFSSYNEQFF. In nucleotides, the CDR3 is TGTGCCATCAGTGAATCTAGCGGGGGGGAGTTTAGCTCCTACAATGAGCAGTTCTTC.

CDR3 protein: CASSPATSGEETQYF. CDR3 nucleotides: TGTGCCAGCAGCCCTGCGACTAGCGGGGAAGAGACCCAGTACTTC. The rearrangement links TRBV9 to TRBJ2-5, with 11 bases identical to TRBD2. V was clipped by 4 bases and J by 3 bases; unmatched bases: 5. The CDR3 loop spans 15 amino acids. The germline V gene encodes CDR1 SGDLS and CDR2 YYNGEE.

The rearrangement joins TRBV11-2 to TRBJ2-2, with no clear D. Germline CDR1 and CDR2: SGHAT and FQNNGV. The CDR3 contains 15 residues. The V gene lost 0 bases and the J gene lost 4 bases, with 9 bases spanning the gap. CDR3 sequence: CASSLDKTSTGELFF. CDR3 nucleotide sequence: TGTGCCAGCAGCTTAGATAAGACTTCCACCGGGGAGCTGTTTTTT.